The 14 T cell receptor beta chains reported below all come from one sample, sequenced in a study of cytomegalovirus exposure and HLA in healthy donors. The study ran its PCR with 60 Vbeta and 13 Jbeta primers. The method was immunoSEQ multiplex PCR; TCRdb's version includes in-frame clones alone and lacks a portion of them. The repertoire includes 95,000 to 150,000 clones, about 80% of them detected once, and roughly 9.2% sits in the top ten. Material: PBMCs. The receptors were gathered from a female donor in good health and CMV-seropositive.

The chain joins TRBV13 to TRBJ1-2; TRBD1 aligns across 8 bases. This CDR3 is 16 amino acids long. The J segment lost 0 bases and the V segment lost 4 bases, leaving 7 bases of the junction unmatched. Per the germline V gene, CDR1 is PRHDT and CDR2 is FYEKMQ (reference sequence). CDR3 residues: CASSSRQGRANYGYTF. DNA of the CDR3: TGTGCCAGCAGCTCTCGACAGGGGCGAGCTAACTATGGCTACACCTTC.

The gene calls are TRBV2 and TRBJ2-5; TRBD1 might be the D (5 bases). The J call may not be correct, given that the DNA end is closer to TRBJ2-7. Germline lookup yields CDR1 SNHLY and CDR2 FYNNEI. The CDR3 is 13 residues long. Written as DNA, the CDR3 is TGTGCCAGCACCCTGGAAGGGGCCTACGAGCAGTACTTC. Amino acids: CASTLEGAYEQYF.

The chain links TRBV27 to TRBJ1-1; TRBD1 matches 7 bases. V shed 4 bases and J 5 bases; nucleotides not matched to a gene: 16. This CDR3 contains 17 residues. Germline V gene data show CDR1 as MNHEY and CDR2 as SMNVEV (reference sequence). CDR3 loop: CASSSSTGRFGDTEAFF. The CDR3, as DNA: TGTGCCAGCAGTTCCTCGACAGGGCGGTTTGGGGATACTGAAGCTTTCTTT.

The chain employs TRBV30 and TRBJ2-3, with D hard to call. The germline V gene encodes CDR1 GTSNPN and CDR2 SVGIG (reference sequence). Trimming shortened V by 2 bases and J by 0 bases, and 6 bases separated the two germline ends. The CDR3 extends over 13 amino acids. CDR3 sequence: CAWSSGSTDTQYF. The CDR3, as DNA: TGTGCCTGGAGTTCCGGTAGCACAGATACGCAGTATTTT.

This chain connects TRBV6-1 to TRBJ1-5; possible D gene TRBD1, 5 bases. The CDR3 length is 14 residues. V shed 4 bases and J shed 3 bases, with 10 bases lying between them. Germline-derived CDR1 and CDR2 are MNHNS and SASEGT. The CDR3 region is CASSVSGFNQPQHF. The CDR3 DNA reads as TGTGCCAGCAGTGTTTCAGGGTTCAATCAGCCCCAGCATTTT.

This chain links TRBV5-4 with TRBJ2-7; no firm D call. Trimming cost V 2 bases and J 5 bases, with 8 bases left between them. The CDR3 consists of 12 residues. Looked up from germline, CDR1 is SGHNT and CDR2 is YYREEE (reference sequence). DNA for the CDR3: TGTGCCAGCAGCTTTAACCGGGACGAGCAGTACTTC. Translated: CASSFNRDEQYF.

V usage is TRBV4-3 and J usage is TRBJ1-1; no definite D call. Germline V gene lookup returns CDR1 LGHNA and CDR2 YSLEER. The V end was cut by 2 bases, the J end by 1 base, with 8 bases between. The CDR3 is 14 amino acids. The CDR3 protein is CASSQSNRNTEAFF. In DNA, the CDR3 is TGCGCCAGCAGCCAATCGAACAGGAACACTGAAGCTTTCTTT.

This chain uses TRBV19 with TRBJ2-1, with TRBD1 matching over 7 bases. This CDR3 is built from 13 residues. The germline CDR1 and CDR2 sequences are LNHDA and SQIVND (reference sequence). V lost 8 bases and J lost 9; bases outside the gene matches: 10. The CDR3 sequence: CASAQGPLGEQFF. CDR3 in DNA: TGTGCCAGTGCACAGGGGCCGCTTGGTGAGCAGTTCTTC.

This rearrangement joins TRBV9 to TRBJ2-4; perhaps TRBD1 as D (7 bases). Between the trimmed V and J ends, which lost 4 bases and 7 bases, there was a span of 18 bases. The germline CDR1 and CDR2 sequences are SGDLS and YYNGEE. The length of the CDR3 is 15 residues. CDR3 sequence reads: CASSPHSTGRNIQYF. In nucleotides, the CDR3 is TGTGCCAGCAGCCCCCACTCGACAGGGAGGAACATTCAGTACTTC.

This rearrangement joins TRBV15 to TRBJ2-3; the match to TRBD1 covers 12 bases. Germline V CDR1 and CDR2: LNHNV, YYDKDF (reference sequence). With V trimmed by 4 bases and J by 3 bases, 8 bases remained unmatched. The length of the CDR3 is 17 residues. The CDR3 region has the DNA TGTGCCACCAGCACTTTACCGGGACAGGGGGCAACAGATACGCAGTATTTT. The encoded protein is CATSTLPGQGATDTQYF.

V and J are TRBV6-4 and TRBJ1-5; D is ambiguous. This CDR3 is 15 amino acids long. Germline-derived CDR1 and CDR2 are MRHNA and SNTAGT. V shed 5 bases and J shed 0 bases, with 11 bases lying between them. The CDR3 region has the DNA TGTGCCAGCAGTAGCACTCACGATAGCAATCAGCCCCAGCATTTT. Translating gives CASSSTHDSNQPQHF.

The rearrangement uses TRBV10-2 and TRBJ2-7, with TRBD2 matching 11 bases. The CDR3 length is 13 residues. Per the germline V gene, CDR1 is WSHSY and CDR2 is SAAADI. The J segment lost 5 bases and the V segment lost 7 bases, leaving 4 bases of the junction unmatched. Here the CDR3 DNA reads TGCGCCAGCAAGCTAGCGGGGGGCGACGAGCAGTACTTC. Its protein is CASKLAGGDEQYF.

The gene calls are TRBV7-2 and TRBJ2-7, with D tentatively TRBD2 (7 bases). Germline lookup yields CDR1 SGHTA and CDR2 FQGNSA. The V end lost 1 base, the J end lost 7 bases, and 17 bases lay between the germline ends. The CDR3 spans 15 residues. CDR3 amino acids: CASSLDVGGLREQYF. The CDR3 nucleotides read TGTGCCAGCAGCTTAGACGTCGGGGGGCTAAGGGAGCAGTACTTC.

The CDR3 reads CASSYGPAGGVYEQYF. CDR3 DNA sequence: TGTGCCAGCAGCTACGGACCCGCTGGAGGAGTCTACGAGCAGTACTTC. The chain carries TRBV7-6 and TRBJ2-7; maybe TRBD2 (5 bases). Deletions cut 4 bases from V and 3 bases from J, with 19 bases between. Germline lookup yields CDR1 SGHVS and CDR2 FNYEAQ. This CDR3 spans 16 amino acids.